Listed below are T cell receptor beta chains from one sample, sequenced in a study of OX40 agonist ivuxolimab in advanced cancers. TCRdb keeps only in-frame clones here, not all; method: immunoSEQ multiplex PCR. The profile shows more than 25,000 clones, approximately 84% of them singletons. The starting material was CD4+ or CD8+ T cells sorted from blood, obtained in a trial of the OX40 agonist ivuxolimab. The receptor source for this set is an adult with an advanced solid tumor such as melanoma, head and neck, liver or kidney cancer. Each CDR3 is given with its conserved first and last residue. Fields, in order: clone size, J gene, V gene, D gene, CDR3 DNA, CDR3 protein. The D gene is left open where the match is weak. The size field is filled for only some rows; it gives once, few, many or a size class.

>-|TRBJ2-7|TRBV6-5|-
TGTGCCAGCAGCTTCGGTGACGAGCAGTACTTC
CASSFGDEQYF
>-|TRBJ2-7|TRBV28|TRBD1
TGTGCCAGCAGTTTTGGTTCCGACAGGGGGCCCTACGAGCAGTACTTC
CASSFGSDRGPYEQYF
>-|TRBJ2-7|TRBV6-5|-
TGTGCCAGCAGTTACGGGCAGCCCTACGAGCAGTACTTC
CASSYGQPYEQYF
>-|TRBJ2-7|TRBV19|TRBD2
TGTGCCAGTAGTATTTCGACTAGCGGACTCTACGAGCAGTACTTC
CASSISTSGLYEQYF
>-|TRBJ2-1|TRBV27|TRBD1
TGTGCCAGCACCCCCGGGACAGAAGTATACAATGAGCAGTTCTTC
CASTPGTEVYNEQFF
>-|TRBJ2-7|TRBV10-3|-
TGTGCCATCAGTGCCCCCCCCGGGGAGGTCTTGAAACCTACCTACGAGCAGTACTTC
CAISAPPGEVLKPTYEQYF
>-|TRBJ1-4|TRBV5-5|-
TGTGCCAGCAGCTTGGACGGACGGACTTTTGAAAAACTGTTTTTT
CASSLDGRTFEKLFF
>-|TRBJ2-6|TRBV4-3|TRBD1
TGCGCCAGCAGCCACGCTGGGGGACAGGGGAGCTCTGGGGCCAACGTCCTGACTTTC
CASSHAGGQGSSGANVLTF
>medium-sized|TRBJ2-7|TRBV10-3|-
TGTGCCATCAGTGAATACTACGAGCAGTACTTC
CAISEYYEQYF
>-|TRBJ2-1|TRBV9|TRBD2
TGTGCCAGCAGCGTAGGGGTCACTAGCGGAGCCCAAGGGGTCCACAATGAGCAGTTCTTC
CASSVGVTSGAQGVHNEQFF
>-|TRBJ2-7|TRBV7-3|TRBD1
TGTGCCAGCAGCCCCGGACAGGGGGCCCACGAGCAGTACTTC
CASSPGQGAHEQYF
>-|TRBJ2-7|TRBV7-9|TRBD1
TGTGCCAGCAGCACTTGGACAGGGGGCGCCGAGCAGTACTTC
CASSTWTGGAEQYF
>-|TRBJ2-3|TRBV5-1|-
TGCGCCAGCAGGGGGGGAATACATGCTCTCACAGATACGCAGTATTTT
CASRGGIHALTDTQYF
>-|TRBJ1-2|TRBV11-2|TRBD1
TGTGCCAGCAGCCCGGGACAGGAGAACGGCTATGGCTACACCTTC
CASSPGQENGYGYTF
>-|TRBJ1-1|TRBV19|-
TGTGCCAGTAGTCGGATTAACACTGAAGCTTTCTTT
CASSRINTEAFF
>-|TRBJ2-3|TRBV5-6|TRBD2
TGTGCCAGCAGCCGGTCGGCTAGCGGGATGGTCACAGATACGCAGTATTTT
CASSRSASGMVTDTQYF
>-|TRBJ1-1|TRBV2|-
TGTGCCAACGGGGGGGCGGGCTCTGAAGCTTTCTTT
CANGGAGSEAFF
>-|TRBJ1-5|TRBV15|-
TGTGCCACCAGCATACAGAATCAGCCCCAGCATTTT
CATSIQNQPQHF
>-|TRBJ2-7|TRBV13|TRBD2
TGTGCCAGCAGCCCAGCGGGGCACGAGCAGTACTTC
CASSPAGHEQYF
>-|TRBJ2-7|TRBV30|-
TGTGCCTGGAGTGCCACCTGGGACTCCTACTACGAGCAGTACTTC
CAWSATWDSYYEQYF
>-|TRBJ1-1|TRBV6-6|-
TGTGCCAGCAGTCCCAAAAACAGGGATTTGGACACTGAAGCTTTCTTT
CASSPKNRDLDTEAFF
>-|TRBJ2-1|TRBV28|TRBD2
TGTGCCAGCAGTTTACAACTAGCGGGACCATACAATGAGCAGTTCTTC
CASSLQLAGPYNEQFF
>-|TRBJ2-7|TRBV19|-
TGTGCCAGTAGTCACCGGGACTCTCCCTACGAGCAGTACTTC
CASSHRDSPYEQYF
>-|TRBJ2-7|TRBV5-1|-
TGCGCCAGCAGCTTGCCAGGAGCTCACCCGACCTACGAGCAGTACTTC
CASSLPGAHPTYEQYF
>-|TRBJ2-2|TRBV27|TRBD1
TGTGCCAGCAGTTACCTCGGACAGGAGAACACCGGGGAGCTGTTTTTT
CASSYLGQENTGELFF
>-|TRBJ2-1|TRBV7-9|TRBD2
TGTGCCAGCAGCACACCCGGTGGCGGGAGCTCCTACAATGAGCAGTTCTTC
CASSTPGGGSSYNEQFF
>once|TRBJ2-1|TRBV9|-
TGTGCCAGCAGCGTTTTGGGGGAGAATTTCTATGAGCAGTTCTTC
CASSVLGENFYEQFF
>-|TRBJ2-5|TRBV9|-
TGTGCCAGCAGCGATGGGGTCTCCACGAGGGAGACCCAGTACTTC
CASSDGVSTRETQYF
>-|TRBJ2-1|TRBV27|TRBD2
TGTGCCAGCAACCTACTAGCGGGAGGGGCGAATGAGCAGTTCTTC
CASNLLAGGANEQFF
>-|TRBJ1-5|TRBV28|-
TGTGCCAGCAGGGAGGGGAATCAGCCCCAGCATTTT
CASREGNQPQHF
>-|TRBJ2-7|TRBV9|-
TGTGCCAGCAGCCCCCGGGACCTACCCTACGAGCAGTACTTC
CASSPRDLPYEQYF
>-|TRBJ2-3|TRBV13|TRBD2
TGTGCCAGCAGCTTTCTTAGCGGGAGGGCGAGGTATACGCAGTATTTT
CASSFLSGRARYTQYF
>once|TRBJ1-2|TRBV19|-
TGTGCCAGTAGTCTGACAGCTTCTAACTATGGCTACACCTTC
CASSLTASNYGYTF
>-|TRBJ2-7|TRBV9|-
TGTGCCAGCAGCCCGGGTAGTAGTGGTAGCTACGAGCAGTACTTC
CASSPGSSGSYEQYF
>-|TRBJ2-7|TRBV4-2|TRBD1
TGTGCCAGCAGCCCCCGGGACAGGGGAGGCTACGAGCAGTACTTC
CASSPRDRGGYEQYF
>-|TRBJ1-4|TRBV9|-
TGTGCCAGCAGCCCCGCGGGAACTAATGAAAAACTGTTTTTT
CASSPAGTNEKLFF
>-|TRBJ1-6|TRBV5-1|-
TGCGCCAGCAGCCCCGGGGGCGGGGGTTCACCCCTCCACTTT
CASSPGGGGSPLHF
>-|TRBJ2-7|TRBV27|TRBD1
TGTGCCAGCAGTTTATCATACAGGGGAGACGAGCAGTACTTC
CASSLSYRGDEQYF
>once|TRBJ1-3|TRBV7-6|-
TGTGCCAGCAGCTTAGAACCGAGCTCTGGAAACACCATATATTTT
CASSLEPSSGNTIYF
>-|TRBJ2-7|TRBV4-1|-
TGCGCCAGCAGCCATCCCGGGACACGAGACTCCTACGAGCAGTACTTC
CASSHPGTRDSYEQYF
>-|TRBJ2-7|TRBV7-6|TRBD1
TGTGCCAGCAGCCATAGGACAGGGGACGAGCAGTACTTC
CASSHRTGDEQYF
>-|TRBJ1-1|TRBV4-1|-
TGCGCCAGCAGCCAAGCTGGGAACACTGAAGCTTTCTTT
CASSQAGNTEAFF
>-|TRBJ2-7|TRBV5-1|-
TGCGCCAGCAGCTCCCCCGGGACCGCCGTCTACGAGCAGTACTTC
CASSSPGTAVYEQYF
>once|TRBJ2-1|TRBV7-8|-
TGTGCCAGCAGCTTAGCGGGGCGCAATGAGCAGTTCTTC
CASSLAGRNEQFF
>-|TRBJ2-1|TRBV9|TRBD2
TGTGCCAGCAGCGTAGGGCCGGGGGGCAATGAGCAGTTCTTC
CASSVGPGGNEQFF
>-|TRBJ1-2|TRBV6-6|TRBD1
TGTGCCAGCAGTCGGACAGGGGGCGCTTATTGGGGTGGCTACACCTTC
CASSRTGGAYWGGYTF
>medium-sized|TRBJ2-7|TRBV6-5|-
TGTGCCAGCATCCCCCGGGCAGGGGTGAAGAACGAGCAGTACTTC
CASIPRAGVKNEQYF
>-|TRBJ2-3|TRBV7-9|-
TGTGCCAGCACCTCAGATACGCAGTATTTT
CASTSDTQYF
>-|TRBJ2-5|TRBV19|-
TGTGCCAGTAGTCGGCTCATGGACTCTTGGGAGACCCAGTACTTC
CASSRLMDSWETQYF